This T cell receptor beta chain was documented in a study of CXCR3-negative and CXCR3-positive naive CD8 T cells (dated 2019 in TCRdb). In the study overall: Roughly 130 million TRB reads were obtained in total, roughly 1.5 +/- 0.3 million reads per library. Data from under 12 donors, pooled across two independent experiments, went into the diversity and physicochemical repertoire analyses. For the TRBV-TRBJ cluster analysis, the naive subsets came from 5 or 6 donors, while the memory cells came from 3 donors.

A remark on this clonotype: Its cognate antigen has yet to be identified.

Each CD8+ T cell subset was flow-sorted in triplicate, and 250,000 to 300,000 cells per subset were placed directly into RLT lysis buffer. Naive CD8+ T cells were defined stringently as CD45RO-CCR7+CD27+CD95- to exclude memory contaminants. Peripheral blood mononuclear cells were isolated from buffy coats by standard density gradient centrifugation. Naive CXCR3-negative and CXCR3-positive CD8+ T cells were flow-sorted using a FACSAria III. An RNeasy Mini Kit was used to extract total RNA from the sorted cells. Data came from a NextSeq 550. The Human TCR Profiling Kit (MiLaboratory) was used to make UMI-labeled 5' RACE TRB cDNA libraries. The full amount of extracted RNA was used for cDNA synthesis, and the full amount of resulting cDNA was used for PCR amplification. The libraries were made side by side, with each library going through the same number of PCR cycles. Turning to the authors' computational methods: With a minimum of two reads required per UMI, MIGEC and MiXCR pulled out about 50,000 +/- 10,000 unique UMI-labeled TRB cDNA molecules from each library. Each library averaged about 37,000 +/- 9,700 functional in-frame TRB CDR3 nucleotide clonotypes without stop codons. After each sample was downsampled to 5000 UMI-labeled TRB molecules, VDJtools was used to calculate diversity metrics such as normalized Shannon-Wiener and Chao1. VDJtools was used to calculate clonotype-size-weighted physicochemical properties of the central five CDR3 residues, namely interaction energy, strength, volume and Kidera factor 4. After reprocessing by TCRdb, each CDR3 protein sequence is one entry, and no DNA is given. What appears here as the V and J calls and clone size reflects TCRdb's work, not the paper's. This sample's records show some 140,000 distinct CDR3 sequences. Nearly 0.5% of the sample is held by the ten biggest clonotypes.

CDR1 and CDR2, looked up from the germline V gene (reference sequence), are MNHNY and SVGAGI. The CDR3, from cysteine to phenylalanine, totals 13 residues. The coding DNA is unavailable. General conclusions and limits of the study: Because surface CD5, which is linked to self-reactivity in mice, was comparable between the naive subsets, TCR interaction strength was also inferred from the physicochemical properties of TRB CDR3s. TRB CDR3s from CXCR3-positive naive cells showed higher hydrophobicity (lower Kidera factor 4), lower energy, and higher strength and volume indices than CXCR3-negative naive cells. Repertoire diversity was comparably high in both naive subsets but much lower in memory CD8+ T cells. Freshly isolated PBMCs were used for most assays because CXCR3 expression went down partially after cryopreservation. TRBV-TRBJ usage was similar between naive CXCR3-negative and CXCR3-positive cells from the same donor, while memory cells showed distinct patterns.

This sequence originates from a human donor in good health. Some clones in this sample may be carry-over from other donors' samples. Sequencing used naive CXCR3+ CD8+ T cells from blood. This sample's cell subset or site label indicates: CD45RO-CCR7+CD27+CD95- naive CD8+ T cells expressing CXCR3 (TNR3+). Recombination joined TRBV6-6 with TRBJ2-1; the D gene TCRdb calls, TRBD2, cannot be checked with no DNA. The CDR3 amino acid sequence is: CASSYPGLAGRTF.